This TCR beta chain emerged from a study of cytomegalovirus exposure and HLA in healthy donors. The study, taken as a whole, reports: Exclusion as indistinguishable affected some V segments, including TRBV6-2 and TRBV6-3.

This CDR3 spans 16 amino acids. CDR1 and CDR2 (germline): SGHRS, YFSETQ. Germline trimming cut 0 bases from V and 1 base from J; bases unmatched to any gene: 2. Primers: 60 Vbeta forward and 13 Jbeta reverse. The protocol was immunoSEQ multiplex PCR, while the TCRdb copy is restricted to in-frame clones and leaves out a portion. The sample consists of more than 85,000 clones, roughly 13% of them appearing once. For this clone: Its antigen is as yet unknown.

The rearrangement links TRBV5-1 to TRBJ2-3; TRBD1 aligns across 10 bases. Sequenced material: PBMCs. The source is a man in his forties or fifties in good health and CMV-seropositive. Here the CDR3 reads CASSLAGTGGTDTQYF. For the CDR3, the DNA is TGCGCCAGCAGCTTGGCCGGGACAGGGGGCACAGATACGCAGTATTTT.